This entry lists 11 T cell receptor beta chains sequenced from one sample in a study of T-cell memory formation after mild COVID-19 (dated by TCRdb to the early 2020s). The library was built by means of 5' RACE. Sequencing used an Illumina NovaSeq 6000. TCRdb reprocessing: public reads trimmed at Q25 with fastp, clones called with MiXCR, in-frame beta chains kept. Identical CDR3 protein sequences are pooled into one entry, listed with their most common genes and DNA. This sample holds 400,000 to 500,000 distinct CDR3 sequences; roughly 18% were observed only once. About 22% of the sample goes to the ten largest clones. The sample comprised PBMCs or a T cell subset sorted from them (not recorded which). The receptors were sampled from a young man who had mild COVID-19 (a few samples of this study predate the infection). The sample titles of this study are shuffled in the database, so cell type and time point are left out; the donor was told from shared clones.

The chain joins TRBV5-1 to TRBJ1-5, with 7 nucleotides matching TRBD1. J gave up 3 bases and V 1 base, and 4 bases lay outside the gene matches. Germline assignment: CDR1 SGHRS and CDR2 YFSETQ. CDR3 length: 15 amino acids. Here the CDR3 reads CASSLQGEVNQPQHF. The CDR3 region has the DNA TGCGCCAGCAGCTTGCAGGGGGAGGTCAATCAGCCCCAGCATTTT.

J is TRBJ2-5 and V is TRBV29-1; a possible D gene is TRBD1 (5 bases). Trimming cost V 7 bases and J 4 bases, with 16 bases left between them. CDR1 is SQVTM and CDR2 is ANQGSEA in the germline V gene. This CDR3 has 13 residues. CDR3 nucleotides: TGCAGCGCCCTCAGGGTTCTTGGAGAGACCCAGTACTTC. Translation: CSALRVLGETQYF.

This rearrangement joins TRBV10-3 to TRBJ2-6; 8 positions agree with TRBD1. J was trimmed by 0 bases and V by 5 bases; bases with no gene match: 9. This CDR3 region has 18 residues. CDR1 is ENHRY, CDR2 SYGVKD, per germline. CDR3: CAISLTGQVTSGANVLTF. Here the CDR3 DNA reads TGTGCCATCAGTCTTACGGGACAGGTGACCTCTGGGGCCAACGTCCTGACTTTC.

This chain uses TRBV7-2 with TRBJ1-1; D not certain. Germline V gives CDR1 SGHTA, CDR2 FQGNSA. The CDR3 is made up of 13 amino acids. V lost 3 bases and J lost 3, with 8 bases in between. The CDR3 here is CASSLSRDTEAFF. In DNA form, the CDR3 reads TGTGCCAGCAGCTTGTCGAGGGACACTGAAGCTTTCTTT. The whole variable domain, remainder taken from reference TRBV7-2 and TRBJ1-1, is GAGVSQSPSNKVTEKGKDVELRCDPISGHTALYWYRQSLGQGLEFLIYFQGNSAPDKSGLPSDRFSAERTGGSVSTLTIQRTQQEDSAVYLCASSLSRDTEAFFGQGTRLTVV.

This clonotype was observed a handful of times. V usage is TRBV7-2 and J usage is TRBJ2-2; D remains ambiguous. The CDR3 extends over 15 amino acids. The germline gives CDR1 SGHTA, CDR2 FQGNSA. The V gene lost 5 bases and the J gene lost 1 base, with 11 bases spanning the gap. The CDR3 coding sequence is TGTGCCAGCAGCACCCAGGCCTTGAACACCGGGGAGCTGTTTTTT. Encoded protein: CASSTQALNTGELFF.

The sample holds a few counts of this clonotype. The chain links TRBV7-6 to TRBJ2-3, with 9 positions matching TRBD2. CDR1 is SGHVS and CDR2 is FNYEAQ in the germline V gene. V lost 2 bases and J lost 6; bases outside the gene matches: 6. The length of the CDR3 is 15 residues. The chain's CDR3 is CASSLSGGLGDTQYF. Here the CDR3 DNA reads TGTGCCAGCAGCTTAAGCGGGGGGCTCGGTGATACGCAGTATTTT.

CDR3 residues: CATSEGDTGHGEQFF. The CDR3 DNA reads as TGTGCCACCAGTGAGGGGGACACGGGACACGGGGAGCAGTTCTTC. The rearrangement links TRBV24-1 to TRBJ2-1; a weak D match, TRBD1 (6 bases). The germline V gene encodes CDR1 KGHDR and CDR2 SFDVKD. V lost 4 bases, J lost 10 bases, and 19 bases lay in between. The CDR3 runs to 15 residues.

This clonotype turned up a few times. V gene TRBV7-2 combines with J gene TRBJ2-3; D possibly matches TRBD1 or TRBD2 (5 bases each). This CDR3 has 18 residues. Germline CDR1 is SGHTA and CDR2 is FQGNSA. V lost 7 bases to trimming and J lost 4 bases, with 27 bases between them. The CDR3 reads CASKPPRHRGLSSDTQYF. The CDR3 nucleotides are TGTGCCAGCAAACCTCCGCGGCATCGGGGCCTGAGTTCAGATACGCAGTATTTT.

V is TRBV12-3 or TRBV12-4 and J is TRBJ1-1; tentatively, D is TRBD1 (5 bases). This CDR3 spans 15 amino acids. V lost 0 bases and J 1 base, leaving 9 bases between the germline ends. As DNA, the CDR3 is TGTGCCAGCAGTTTAGCTCCAGGGCCGAACACTGAAGCTTTCTTT. Protein product: CASSLAPGPNTEAFF.

This clonotype has at least ten counts. This sequence joins TRBV7-3 and TRBJ2-2; D ambiguous. The V end lost 4 bases, the J end lost 5 bases, and 8 bases lay between the germline ends. CDR3 size: 13 residues. Germline-derived CDR1 and CDR2 are SGHTA and FQGTGA. The CDR3 is CASSSGWTGELFF. The CDR3 coding sequence is TGTGCCAGCAGCTCCGGGTGGACCGGGGAGCTGTTTTTT.

The chain combines TRBV20-1 with TRBJ1-6; no definite D call. The germline V gene has CDR1 DFQATT and CDR2 SNEGSKA (reference sequence). V was cut by 1 base and J by 10 bases, with 11 bases left in between. The CDR3 runs 13 residues. CDR3 protein: CSARVVRESPLHF. CDR3 bases: TGCAGTGCTAGAGTAGTAAGGGAATCACCCCTCCACTTT.